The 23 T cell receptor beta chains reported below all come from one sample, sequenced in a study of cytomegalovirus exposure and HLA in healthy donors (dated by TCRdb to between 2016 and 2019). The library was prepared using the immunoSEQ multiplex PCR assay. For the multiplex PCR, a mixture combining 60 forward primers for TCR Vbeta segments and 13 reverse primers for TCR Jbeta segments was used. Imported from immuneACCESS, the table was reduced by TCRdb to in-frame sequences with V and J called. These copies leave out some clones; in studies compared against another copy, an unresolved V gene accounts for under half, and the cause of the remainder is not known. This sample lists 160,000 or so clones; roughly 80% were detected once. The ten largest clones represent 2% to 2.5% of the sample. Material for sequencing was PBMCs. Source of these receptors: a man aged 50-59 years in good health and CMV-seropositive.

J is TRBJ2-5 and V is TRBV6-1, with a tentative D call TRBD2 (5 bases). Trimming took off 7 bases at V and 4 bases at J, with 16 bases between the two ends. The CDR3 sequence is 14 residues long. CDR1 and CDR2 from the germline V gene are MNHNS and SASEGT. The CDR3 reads CASTHRTRGETQYF. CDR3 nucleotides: TGTGCCAGCACTCATAGGACTCGAGGAGAGACCCAGTACTTC.

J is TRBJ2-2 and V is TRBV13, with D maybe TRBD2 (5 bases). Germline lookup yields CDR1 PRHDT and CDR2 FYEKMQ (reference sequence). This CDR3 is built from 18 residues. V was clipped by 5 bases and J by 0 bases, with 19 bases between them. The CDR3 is CASSPAGLSGSNTGELFF. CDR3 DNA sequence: TGTGCCAGCAGCCCGGCGGGCCTAAGCGGATCGAACACCGGGGAGCTGTTTTTT.

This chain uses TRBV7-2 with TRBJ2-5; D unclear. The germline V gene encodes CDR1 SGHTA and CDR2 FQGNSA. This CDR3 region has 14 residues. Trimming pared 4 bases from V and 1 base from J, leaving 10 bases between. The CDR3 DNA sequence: TGTGCCAGCAGCTCTTCTTGGGCCCAAGAGACCCAGTACTTC. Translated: CASSSSWAQETQYF.

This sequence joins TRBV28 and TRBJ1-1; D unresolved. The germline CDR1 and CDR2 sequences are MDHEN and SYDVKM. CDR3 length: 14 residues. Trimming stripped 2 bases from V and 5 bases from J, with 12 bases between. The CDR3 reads CASSLKTGVTEAFF. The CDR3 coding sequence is TGTGCCAGCAGTTTAAAAACCGGGGTTACTGAAGCTTTCTTT.

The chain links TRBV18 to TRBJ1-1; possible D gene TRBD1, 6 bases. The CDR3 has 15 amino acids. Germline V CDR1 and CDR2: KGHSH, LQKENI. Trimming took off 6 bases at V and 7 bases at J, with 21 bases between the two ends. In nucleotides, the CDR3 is TGTGCCAGCTCTCCCTCCGGGGGGGGCGGAGGTGAAGCTTTCTTT. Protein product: CASSPSGGGGGEAFF.

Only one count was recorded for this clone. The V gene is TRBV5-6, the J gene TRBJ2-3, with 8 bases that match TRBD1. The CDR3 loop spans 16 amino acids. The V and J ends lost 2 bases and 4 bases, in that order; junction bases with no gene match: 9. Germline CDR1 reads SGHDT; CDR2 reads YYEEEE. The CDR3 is CASSFDRGPTSDTQYF. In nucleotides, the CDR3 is TGTGCCAGCAGCTTCGACAGGGGTCCTACTTCAGATACGCAGTATTTT.

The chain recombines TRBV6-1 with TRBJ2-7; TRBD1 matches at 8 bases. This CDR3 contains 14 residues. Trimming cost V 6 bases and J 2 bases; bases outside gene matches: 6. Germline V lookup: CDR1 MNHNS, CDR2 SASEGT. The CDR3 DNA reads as TGTGCCAGCAGGGCAAGACAGGGGCCCTACGAGCAGTACTTC. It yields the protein CASRARQGPYEQYF.

The CDR3 nucleotides are TGCGCCAGCAGTCAATCGACCATAGCGGGGGGGCCTAATGAGCAGTTCTTC. It is translated as CASSQSTIAGGPNEQFF. The V call is TRBV23-1, the J call TRBJ2-1; 11 bases align to TRBD2. TRBV23-1 is marked as an open reading frame, function uncertain. The CDR3 extends over 17 amino acids. The V and J ends lost 0 bases and 7 bases, in that order; junction bases with no gene match: 8.

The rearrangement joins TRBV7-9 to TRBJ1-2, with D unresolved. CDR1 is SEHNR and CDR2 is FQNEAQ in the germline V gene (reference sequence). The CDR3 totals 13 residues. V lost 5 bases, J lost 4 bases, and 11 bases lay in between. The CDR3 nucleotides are TGTGCCAGCAGCCAGGTTACGCCCTATGGCTACACCTTC. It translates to CASSQVTPYGYTF. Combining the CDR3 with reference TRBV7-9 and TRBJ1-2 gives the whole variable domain DTGVSQNPRHKITKRGQNVTFRCDPISEHNRLYWYRQTLGQGPEFLTYFQNEAQLEKSRLLSDRFSAERPKGSFSTLEIQRTEQGDSAMYLCASSQVTPYGYTFGSGTRLTVV.

The CDR3 nucleotides are TGTGCCAGCTCACTGGAGGATTTATCGAGGGCCTACACTGAAGCTTTCTTT. Translation gives CASSLEDLSRAYTEAFF. This chain connects TRBV18 to TRBJ1-1; no firm D call. This CDR3 has 17 residues. Trimming pared 4 bases from V and 3 bases from J, leaving 21 bases between. Germline V lookup: CDR1 KGHSH, CDR2 LQKENI.

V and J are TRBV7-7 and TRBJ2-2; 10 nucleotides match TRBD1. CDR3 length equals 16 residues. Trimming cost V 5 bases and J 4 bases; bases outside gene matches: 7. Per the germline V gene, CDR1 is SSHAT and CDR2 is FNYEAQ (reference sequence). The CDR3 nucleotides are TGTGCCAGCAGCCCCGGACAGGGGGGGCCCACCGGGGAGCTGTTTTTT. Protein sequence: CASSPGQGGPTGELFF. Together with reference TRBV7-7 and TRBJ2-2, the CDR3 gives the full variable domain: GAGVSQSPRYKVTKRGQDVTLRCDPISSHATLYWYQQALGQGPEFLTYFNYEAQPDKSGLPSDRFSAERPEGSISTLTIQRTEQRDSAMYRCASSPGQGGPTGELFFGEGSRLTVL.

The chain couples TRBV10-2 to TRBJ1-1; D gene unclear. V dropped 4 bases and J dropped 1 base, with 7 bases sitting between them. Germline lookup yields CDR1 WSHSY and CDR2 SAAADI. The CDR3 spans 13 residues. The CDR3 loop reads CASSGLRNTEAFF. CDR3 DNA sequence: TGCGCCAGCAGTGGATTGAGGAACACTGAAGCTTTCTTT.

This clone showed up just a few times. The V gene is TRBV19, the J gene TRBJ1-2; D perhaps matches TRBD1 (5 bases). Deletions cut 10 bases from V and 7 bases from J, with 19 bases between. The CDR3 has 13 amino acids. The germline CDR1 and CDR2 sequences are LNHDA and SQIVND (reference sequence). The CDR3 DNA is TGTGCCACCGGGGGAGTGGGGGAGTCTGGCTACACCTTC. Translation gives CATGGVGESGYTF.

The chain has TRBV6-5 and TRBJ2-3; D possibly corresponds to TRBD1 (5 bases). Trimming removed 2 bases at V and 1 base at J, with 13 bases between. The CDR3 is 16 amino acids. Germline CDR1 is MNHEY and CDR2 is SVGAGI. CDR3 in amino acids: CASSYPDSDGTDTQYF. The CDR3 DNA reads TGTGCCAGCAGTTACCCCGACAGTGACGGCACAGATACGCAGTATTTT.

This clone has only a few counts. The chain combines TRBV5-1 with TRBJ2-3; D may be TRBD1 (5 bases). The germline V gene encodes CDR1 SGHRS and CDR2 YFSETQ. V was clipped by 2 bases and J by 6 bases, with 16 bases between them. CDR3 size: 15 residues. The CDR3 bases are TGCGCCAGCAGCTTAGGACACCGCATGCCCGATACGCAGTATTTT. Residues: CASSLGHRMPDTQYF. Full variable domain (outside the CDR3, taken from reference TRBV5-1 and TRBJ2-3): KAGVTQTPRYLIKTRGQQVTLSCSPISGHRSVSWYQQTPGQGLQFLFEYFSETQRNKGNFPGRFSGRQFSNSRSEMNVSTLELGDSALYLCASSLGHRMPDTQYFGPGTRLTVL.

The CDR3 nucleotides read TGCGCCAGCAGTGACATGGCGGGCGAGCAGTACTTC. As protein: CASSDMAGEQYF. The chain is built from TRBV10-2 and TRBJ2-5; D perhaps matches TRBD2 (5 bases). The J call is in doubt because the DNA end fits TRBJ2-7 better. CDR3 length equals 12 residues. CDR1 is WSHSY and CDR2 is SAAADI in the germline V gene.

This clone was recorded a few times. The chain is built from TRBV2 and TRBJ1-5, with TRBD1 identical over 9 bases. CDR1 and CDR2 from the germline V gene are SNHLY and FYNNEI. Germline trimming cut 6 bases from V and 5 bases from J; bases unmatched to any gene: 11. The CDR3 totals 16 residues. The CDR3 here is CASRYRGGDRDQPQHF. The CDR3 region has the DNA TGTGCCAGCAGATACAGGGGGGGGGACAGGGATCAGCCCCAGCATTTT.

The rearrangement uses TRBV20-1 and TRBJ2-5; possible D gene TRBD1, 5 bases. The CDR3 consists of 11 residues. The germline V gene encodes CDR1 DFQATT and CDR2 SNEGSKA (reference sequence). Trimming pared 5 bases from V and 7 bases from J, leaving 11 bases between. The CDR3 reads CSALTEGTQYF. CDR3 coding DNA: TGCAGTGCTTTGACAGAAGGGACCCAGTACTTC.

CDR3 sequence reads: CASSLGWGGRQETQYF. In DNA form, the CDR3 reads TGTGCCAGCAGCTTAGGGTGGGGGGGCCGGCAAGAGACCCAGTACTTC. The chain is built from TRBV7-2 and TRBJ2-5; D is possibly TRBD2 (7 bases). Trimming took off 1 base at V and 2 bases at J, with 14 bases between the two ends. The CDR3 is 16 residues long. Germline V gives CDR1 SGHTA, CDR2 FQGNSA.

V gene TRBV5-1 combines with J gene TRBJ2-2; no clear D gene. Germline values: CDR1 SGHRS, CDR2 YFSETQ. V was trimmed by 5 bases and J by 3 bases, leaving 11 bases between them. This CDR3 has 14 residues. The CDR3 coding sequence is TGCGCCAGCAGTACACGACTGGACACCGGGGAGCTGTTTTTT. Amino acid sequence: CASSTRLDTGELFF.

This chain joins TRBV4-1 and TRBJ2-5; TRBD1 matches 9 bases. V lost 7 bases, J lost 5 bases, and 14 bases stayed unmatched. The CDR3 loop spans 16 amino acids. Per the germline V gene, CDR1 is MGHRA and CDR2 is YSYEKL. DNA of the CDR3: TGCGCCAGCACTAGCTCGGGACAGGGAATGGGGGAGACCCAGTACTTC. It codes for CASTSSGQGMGETQYF.

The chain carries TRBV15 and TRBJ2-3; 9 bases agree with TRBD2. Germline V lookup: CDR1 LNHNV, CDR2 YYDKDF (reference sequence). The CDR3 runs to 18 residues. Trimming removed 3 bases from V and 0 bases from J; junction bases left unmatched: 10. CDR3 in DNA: TGTGCCACCAGCAGTGTTACCGGACTAGCGCCTAGCACAGATACGCAGTATTTT. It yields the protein CATSSVTGLAPSTDTQYF. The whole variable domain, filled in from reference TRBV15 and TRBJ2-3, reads DAMVIQNPRYQVTQFGKPVTLSCSQTLNHNVMYWYQQKSSQAPKLLFHYYDKDFNNEADTPDNFQSRRPNTSFCFLDIRSPGLGDTAMYLCATSSVTGLAPSTDTQYFGPGTRLTVL.

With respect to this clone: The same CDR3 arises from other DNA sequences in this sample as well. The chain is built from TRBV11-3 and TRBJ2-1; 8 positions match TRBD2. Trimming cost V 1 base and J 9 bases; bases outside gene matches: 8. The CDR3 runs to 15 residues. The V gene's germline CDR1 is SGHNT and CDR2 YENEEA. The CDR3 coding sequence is TGTGCCAGCAGCTTAGTGACCGGGGGGGCCGGTGAGCAGTTCTTC. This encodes CASSLVTGGAGEQFF.